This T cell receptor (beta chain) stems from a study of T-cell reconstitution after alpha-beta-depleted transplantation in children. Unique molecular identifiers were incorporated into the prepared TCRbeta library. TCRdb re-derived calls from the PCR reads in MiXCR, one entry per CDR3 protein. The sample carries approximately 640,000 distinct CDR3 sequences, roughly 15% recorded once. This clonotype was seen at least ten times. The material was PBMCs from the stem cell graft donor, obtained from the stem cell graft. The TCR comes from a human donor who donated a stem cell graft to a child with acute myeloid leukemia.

The CDR3 region is CSASRQQETQYF. As DNA, the CDR3 is TGCAGTGCTAGTAGACAGCAAGAGACCCAGTACTTC. V and J are TRBV20-1 and TRBJ2-5, with a weak D call TRBD1 (5 bases). From germline, CDR1 is DFQATT and CDR2 SNEGSKA (reference sequence). V was shortened by 3 bases and J by 2 bases, with 7 bases between the two germline ends. There are 12 residues in the CDR3.